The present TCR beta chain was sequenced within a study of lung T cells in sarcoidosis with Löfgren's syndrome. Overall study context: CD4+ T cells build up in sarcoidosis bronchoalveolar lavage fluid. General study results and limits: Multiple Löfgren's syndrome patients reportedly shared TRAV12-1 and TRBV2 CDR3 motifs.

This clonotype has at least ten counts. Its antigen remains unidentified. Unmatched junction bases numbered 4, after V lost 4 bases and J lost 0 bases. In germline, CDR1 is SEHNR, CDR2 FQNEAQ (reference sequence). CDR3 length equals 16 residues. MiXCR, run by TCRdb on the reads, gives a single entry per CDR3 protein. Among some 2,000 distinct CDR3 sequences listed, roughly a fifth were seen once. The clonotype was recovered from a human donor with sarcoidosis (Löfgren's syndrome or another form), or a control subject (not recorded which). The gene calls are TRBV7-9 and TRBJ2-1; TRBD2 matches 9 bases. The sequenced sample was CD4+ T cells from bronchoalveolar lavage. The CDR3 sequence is CASSSGLAYSYNEQFF. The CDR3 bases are TGTGCCAGCAGCTCGGGACTAGCCTACTCCTACAATGAGCAGTTCTTC.